These 17 T cell receptor beta chains were sequenced from one sample in a study of CD4+ T cells in melanoma. Assay: immunoSEQ multiplex PCR; the TCRdb copy retains only in-frame clones and omits some. The repertoire includes around 16,000 clones, approximately 79% of them detected once, and over 9.5% sits in the top ten. Input material: cells from a culture (not recorded whether cultured in vitro). The source is a human donor with melanoma.

The chain recombines TRBV5-4 with TRBJ2-7; tentatively, D is TRBD1 (6 bases). The germline V gene encodes CDR1 SGHNT and CDR2 YYREEE (reference sequence). The CDR3 runs to 14 residues. V gave up 0 bases and J gave up 5 bases, with 12 bases separating them. The CDR3 sequence: CASSLGTGPHEQYF. As DNA, the CDR3 is TGTGCCAGCAGCTTGGGAACAGGGCCCCACGAGCAGTACTTC.

Written as DNA, the CDR3 is TGTGCCTGGAGAAACAGGGGGCATTCCTACGAGCAGTACTTC. Its translation: CAWRNRGHSYEQYF. This chain uses TRBV30 with TRBJ2-7, with 9 positions matching TRBD1. Looked up from germline, CDR1 is GTSNPN and CDR2 is SVGIG (reference sequence). CDR3 size: 14 residues. The V segment lost 3 bases and the J segment 1 base; nucleotides outside the gene matches: 4.

The chain recombines TRBV4-2 with TRBJ2-3; 11 positions agree with TRBD2. The CDR3 is made up of 17 amino acids. J was trimmed by 2 bases and V by 3 bases; bases with no gene match: 7. CDR1 is LGHNA, CDR2 YNFKEQ, per germline. In nucleotides, the CDR3 is TGTGCCAGCAGCCAGCAGGGGACTAGCGGATTCACAGATACGCAGTATTTT. Translated, it gives CASSQQGTSGFTDTQYF.

The sample holds one count of this clone. The genes are TRBV7-9 and TRBJ1-2, with D unclear. The CDR3 runs 13 residues. Germline V CDR1 and CDR2: SEHNR, FQNEAQ (reference sequence). Trimming left V 3 bases short and J 6 bases short, with 11 bases between. The CDR3 is CASSFGLSDGYTF. The CDR3 coding sequence is TGTGCCAGCAGCTTTGGCCTATCGGATGGCTACACCTTC.

DNA for the CDR3: TGTGCCAGCTCAGGACAGGGGGCTGGCACTGAAGCTTTCTTT. Amino acids: CASSGQGAGTEAFF. This sequence joins TRBV18 and TRBJ1-1; TRBD1 matches at 11 bases. The V and J ends lost 5 bases and 4 bases, in that order; junction bases with no gene match: 3. CDR3 length equals 14 residues. Germline lookup yields CDR1 KGHSH and CDR2 LQKENI.

The chain recombines TRBV7-3 with TRBJ2-5; D call uncertain. The germline V gene encodes CDR1 SGHTA and CDR2 FQGTGA. CDR3 length: 13 residues. Trimming shortened V by 4 bases and J by 7 bases, and 13 bases separated the two germline ends. This chain's CDR3 is CASSSTHLGTQYF. Written as DNA, the CDR3 is TGTGCCAGCAGCTCGACACATTTGGGGACCCAGTACTTC.

The chain has TRBV6-6 and TRBJ1-6, with D possibly being TRBD1 (6 bases). CDR1 MNHNY and CDR2 SVGAGI come from the germline V gene (reference sequence). The CDR3 totals 14 residues. V was clipped by 2 bases and J by 7 bases, with 9 bases between them. CDR3 sequence: CASSYGGQNSPLHF. CDR3 in DNA: TGTGCCAGCAGTTACGGGGGGCAAAATTCACCCCTCCACTTT.

CDR3 sequence: CASSPLQTSGAGEQFF. As DNA, the CDR3 is TGTGCCAGCTCACCACTCCAGACTAGCGGGGCAGGAGAGCAGTTCTTC. The V gene is TRBV18, the J gene TRBJ2-1; 11 bases are shared with TRBD2. The germline CDR1 and CDR2 sequences are KGHSH and LQKENI. The CDR3 is 16 residues long. Losses at the gene ends were 1 base for V and 10 bases for J; bases not matched to a gene: 9.

V is TRBV5-1 and J is TRBJ2-7; weak D call: TRBD1 (6 bases). This CDR3 has 15 amino acids. Per germline, CDR1 SGHRS and CDR2 YFSETQ. The V and J ends lost 1 base and 2 bases respectively, with 13 bases between them. CDR3 in amino acids: CASSLSSQGTYEQYF. The CDR3 region has the DNA TGCGCCAGCAGCTTGTCCTCGCAGGGGACCTACGAGCAGTACTTC. Combining the CDR3 with reference TRBV5-1 and TRBJ2-7 gives the whole variable domain KAGVTQTPRYLIKTRGQQVTLSCSPISGHRSVSWYQQTPGQGLQFLFEYFSETQRNKGNFPGRFSGRQFSNSRSEMNVSTLELGDSALYLCASSLSSQGTYEQYFGPGTRLTVT.

The V and J genes are TRBV7-2 and TRBJ1-3; no clear D. V dropped 0 bases and J dropped 1 base, with 7 bases sitting between them. The CDR3 extends over 15 amino acids. Germline V gene sequence: CDR1 SGHTA, CDR2 FQGNSA. CDR3 sequence: CASSLAYFSGNTIYF. The CDR3 DNA reads as TGTGCCAGCAGCTTAGCGTATTTTTCTGGAAACACCATATATTTT.

The rearrangement joins TRBV6-4 to TRBJ2-1; 7 bases agree with TRBD2. Germline loops: CDR1 MRHNA, CDR2 SNTAGT. Unmatched junction bases numbered 7, after V lost 9 bases and J lost 8 bases. The CDR3 runs 12 residues. The CDR3 DNA reads TGTGCCAGAGAAGCTAGCGGTGATGAGCAGTTCTTC. Translating it yields CAREASGDEQFF.

The V call is TRBV14, the J call TRBJ1-1, with no clear D. Trimming cost V 6 bases and J 11 bases, with 19 bases left between them. The germline gives CDR1 SGHDN, CDR2 FVKESK. This CDR3 comprises 13 residues. CDR3 in amino acids: CASRTGPSRTAFF. The DNA of the CDR3 is TGTGCCAGCAGGACGGGCCCCTCACGGACCGCTTTCTTT.

The chain carries TRBV5-6 and TRBJ1-1; TRBD1 agrees at 8 bases. Germline V lookup: CDR1 SGHDT, CDR2 YYEEEE. The CDR3 sequence is 13 residues long. V shed 6 bases, J shed 5 bases, and the junction held 6 bases outside the gene matches. DNA for the CDR3: TGTGCCAGCATCAGCAGGGGGCGAACTGAAGCTTTCTTT. Translating gives CASISRGRTEAFF.

The chain joins TRBV19 to TRBJ2-5, with TRBD1 matching over 9 bases. After removal of 8 bases from V and 7 bases from J, the junction contained 11 bases not matched to a gene. CDR1 is LNHDA, CDR2 SQIVND, per germline (reference sequence). This CDR3 has 14 residues. DNA for the CDR3: TGTGCCAGTTCCCGAACAGGGGGCGCTGGGACCCAGTACTTC. Translated, it gives CASSRTGGAGTQYF.

The count of this clone is one. The J gene is TRBJ1-1, the V gene TRBV10-2; D gene unclear. The germline V gene has CDR1 WSHSY and CDR2 SAAADI. V dropped 0 bases and J dropped 4 bases, with 9 bases sitting between them. The CDR3 consists of 14 residues. This CDR3 reads CASSESGLSTEAFF. Here the CDR3 DNA reads TGCGCCAGCAGTGAGTCAGGGTTGTCCACTGAAGCTTTCTTT.

The chain is built from TRBV7-8 and TRBJ2-3; 7 positions agree with TRBD1. CDR3 size: 15 residues. Trimming removed 5 bases from V and 1 base from J; junction bases left unmatched: 6. The germline V gene encodes CDR1 SGHVS and CDR2 FQNEAQ. The CDR3 DNA reads as TGTGCCAGCAGCCCCCGACAGGGCCGCACAGATACGCAGTATTTT. Translating gives CASSPRQGRTDTQYF.

This clone was detected a few times. J is TRBJ1-2 and V is TRBV19, with TRBD1 as a possible D gene (5 bases). The CDR3 loop spans 13 amino acids. Trimming took 6 bases from V and 5 from J, leaving 13 bases between them. Germline CDR1 LNHDA, CDR2 SQIVND (reference sequence). The CDR3 reads CASRADRRYGYTF. DNA of the CDR3: TGTGCCAGTAGGGCAGACAGACGGTATGGCTACACCTTC. Complete variable domain (other parts from reference TRBV19 and TRBJ1-2): DGGITQSPKYLFRKEGQNVTLSCEQNLNHDAMYWYRQDPGQGLRLIYYSQIVNDFQKGDIAEGYSVSREKKESFPLTVTSAQKNPTAFYLCASRADRRYGYTFGSGTRLTVV.